This TCR beta chain originates from a study of persistence of HIV-infected CD4 T cells. Findings and caveats of the study: Compared with CD3/CD28-stimulated cells, CMV- and Gag-responding cells showed lower TCRbeta richness. Antigen-responding cells were enriched for degenerate expanded CDR3beta sequences.

The libraries were made with immunoSEQ version 4 in survey mode. Sequencing was performed with immunoSEQ multiplex PCR; in TCRdb, only in-frame clones are kept and a portion is missing. The data show over 30,000 clones, around 83% seen once. V dropped 7 bases and J dropped 6; count of bases not matched to a gene: 4. This CDR3 is built from 12 residues. An overlapping HIV-1 Gag peptide pool stimulated these cells at about 0.94 ug/peptide/mL. CD40L/CD69 double-negative CD45RO-high memory CD4+ T cells were collected. About this clone: Its matching antigen is unknown.

Material: cultured CD4+ T cells from PBMCs, obtained from a patient who received antiretroviral therapy. This TCR was sampled from an adult with HIV. The donor label of this sample is uncertain. The gene calls are TRBV12-3 or TRBV12-4 and TRBJ2-3, with TRBD2 identical over 7 bases. The CDR3 spells CASTQGGDTQYF. The DNA for the CDR3 is TGTGCCAGCACGCAGGGAGGGGATACGCAGTATTTT.